These T cell receptor beta chains were read from a single sample in a study of blood T cells in healthy people across ages. MiXCR was run by TCRdb on the 5' RACE reads, yielding one entry per CDR3 protein. Of some 880,000 distinct CDR3 sequences in the sample, about 34% were seen once. The sequencing input was blood. These receptor sequences come from a man younger than 30 in good health. The CDR3 runs from the conserved cysteine through the conserved F or W. D genes are given only for firm matches. Clone size is not always given. Where it is, it says once, few, many or a class for expanded clones.

D gene,clone size,J gene,V gene,CDR3 protein,CDR3 DNA
-,once,TRBJ2-1,TRBV6-2/TRBV6-3,CATKGGAFNEQFF,TGTGCCACCAAGGGGGGGGCGTTTAATGAGCAGTTCTTC
-,many,TRBJ2-5,TRBV20-1,CSVLGSGQETQYF,TGCAGTGTATTAGGCTCCGGCCAAGAGACCCAGTACTTC
-,few,TRBJ2-7,TRBV20-1,CSAPSPRGDNEQYF,TGCAGTGCCCCATCTCCAAGGGGGGACAACGAGCAGTACTTC
-,few,TRBJ2-1,TRBV5-1,CASSPRPGTLYNEQFF,TGCGCCAGCAGCCCACGCCCTGGGACTCTCTACAATGAGCAGTTCTTC
TRBD2,-,TRBJ2-1,TRBV20-1,CSARATSGGYNEQFF,TGCAGTGCTAGAGCGACTAGCGGGGGCTACAATGAGCAGTTCTTC
TRBD2,few,TRBJ2-3,TRBV20-1,CSARAGGTVTDTQYF,TGCAGTGCTAGGGCGGGAGGAACCGTCACAGATACGCAGTATTTT
TRBD2,-,TRBJ2-3,TRBV23-1,CASSHVAGPSSDTQYF,TGCGCCAGCAGTCACGTAGCGGGACCTTCTTCCGATACGCAGTATTTT
TRBD1,-,TRBJ1-1,TRBV7-2,CASRRDSPAFF,TGTGCCAGCAGGCGGGACAGCCCAGCTTTCTTT
-,-,TRBJ2-3,TRBV4-1,CASSQTYEGRDTQYF,TGCGCCAGCAGCCAAACGTACGAGGGGCGCGATACGCAGTATTTT
-,many,TRBJ2-5,TRBV13,CASSLGLSETQYF,TGTGCCAGCTCCCTTGGGTTGTCGGAGACCCAGTACTTC
TRBD1,many,TRBJ1-1,TRBV20-1,CSGTGDTEAFF,TGCAGCGGGACAGGGGACACTGAAGCTTTCTTT
-,-,TRBJ1-2,TRBV9,CASSVDPGRGLGYTF,TGTGCCAGCAGCGTAGACCCTGGCAGGGGCCTTGGCTACACCTTC
-,few,TRBJ1-6,TRBV4-1,CASSQTGSANSPLHF,TGCGCCAGCAGCCAAACAGGGTCGGCTAATTCACCCCTCCACTTT
-,-,TRBJ1-5,TRBV28,CASTYGQGNQPQHF,TGTGCCAGCACCTACGGGCAGGGCAATCAGCCCCAGCATTTT
-,few,TRBJ1-2,TRBV7-9,CASSLPGQLKLNYGYTF,TGTGCCAGCAGCTTACCAGGACAGCTGAAATTAAACTATGGCTACACCTTC
TRBD2,few,TRBJ2-3,TRBV25-1,CASSEWTSGGTDTQYF,TGTGCCAGCAGTGAATGGACTAGCGGGGGCACAGATACGCAGTATTTT
-,few,TRBJ2-1,TRBV12-3/TRBV12-4,CASSTTGSPANEQFF,TGTGCCAGCAGCACCACAGGGTCCCCAGCCAATGAGCAGTTCTTC
TRBD1,few,TRBJ1-2,TRBV4-3,CASSQQTGDGYTF,TGCGCCAGCAGCCAACAGACAGGGGATGGCTACACCTTC
-,-,TRBJ1-2,TRBV5-1,CASSLNSGADGYTF,TGCGCCAGCAGCTTGAACTCAGGGGCCGATGGCTACACCTTC
-,many,TRBJ2-7,TRBV7-6,CASSLSQVGHEQYF,TGTGCCAGCAGCTTAAGTCAGGTGGGCCACGAGCAGTACTTC
TRBD1,-,TRBJ2-1,TRBV27,CASAGQGAAHNEQFF,TGTGCCTCCGCTGGACAGGGGGCCGCCCACAATGAGCAGTTCTTC
-,few,TRBJ1-1,TRBV29-1,CSVESRLMNTEAFF,TGCAGCGTTGAAAGTCGGCTCATGAACACTGAAGCTTTCTTT
-,-,TRBJ1-1,TRBV5-1,CASSFGTDDTEAFF,TGCGCCAGCAGCTTCGGGACCGACGACACTGAAGCTTTCTTT